The 24 T cell receptor beta chains below come from one sample, sequenced in a study of cytomegalovirus exposure and HLA in healthy donors. The primer mix had 60 Vbeta and 13 Jbeta primers. Sequenced by immunoSEQ multiplex PCR; TCRdb stores in-frame clones only, minus some. The sample includes 150,000 to 200,000 clones, more than 80% seen only once; the top ten take around 4.9%. The source material was PBMCs. The receptors originated from a man aged 18 to 29 in good health and CMV-seronegative.

This chain joins TRBV19 and TRBJ1-4; D is perhaps TRBD1 (5 bases). Germline CDR1 reads LNHDA; CDR2 reads SQIVND (reference sequence). The CDR3 has 14 amino acids. V lost 5 bases and J 8 bases, leaving 15 bases between the germline ends. CDR3 loop: CASSLTGRDEKLFF. CDR3 DNA: TGTGCCAGTAGTCTCACTGGGAGGGACGAAAAACTGTTTTTT.

V is TRBV18 and J is TRBJ1-6; D possibly corresponds to TRBD1 (6 bases). The CDR3 consists of 14 residues. CDR1 and CDR2 from the germline V gene are KGHSH and LQKENI. V dropped 6 bases and J dropped 5 bases, with 11 bases sitting between them. DNA for the CDR3: TGTGCCAGCTCTGGGGGCGCAGATAATTCACCCCTCCACTTT. It is translated as CASSGGADNSPLHF.

The chain has TRBV7-9 and TRBJ2-6, with D possibly matching TRBD2 (6 bases). CDR3 length equals 14 residues. Germline-derived CDR1 and CDR2 are SEHNR and FQNEAQ (reference sequence). Trimming removed 6 bases from V and 2 bases from J, with 8 bases in between. The CDR3 here is CASRWGAGANVLTF. As DNA, the CDR3 is TGTGCCAGCAGGTGGGGGGCTGGGGCCAACGTCCTGACTTTC. Full variable domain (rest looked up from reference TRBV7-9 and TRBJ2-6): DTGVSQNPRHKITKRGQNVTFRCDPISEHNRLYWYRQTLGQGPEFLTYFQNEAQLEKSRLLSDRFSAERPKGSFSTLEIQRTEQGDSAMYLCASRWGAGANVLTFGAGSRLTVL.

The chain is built from TRBV27 and TRBJ2-7; 13 bases are a match to TRBD2. The CDR3 runs 17 residues. Per germline, CDR1 MNHEY and CDR2 SMNVEV (reference sequence). V lost 5 bases to trimming and J lost 0 bases; unmatched junction nucleotides: 7. The CDR3 DNA is TGTGCCAGCAGTCGCGGGACTAGCGGGGCTTACTCCTACGAGCAGTACTTC. Protein product: CASSRGTSGAYSYEQYF.

This sequence joins TRBV28 and TRBJ2-7; 13 positions agree with TRBD2. The germline V gene has CDR1 MDHEN and CDR2 SYDVKM. This CDR3 spans 16 amino acids. Losses at the gene ends were 5 bases for V and 3 bases for J; bases not matched to a gene: 7. CDR3 sequence (DNA): TGTGCCAGCAGTCTCCCCGGACTAGCGGGAGTCTACGAGCAGTACTTC. As protein: CASSLPGLAGVYEQYF.

J is TRBJ2-3 and V is TRBV6-4; no reliable D call. Trimming took off 5 bases at V and 2 bases at J, with 11 bases between the two ends. Germline V gives CDR1 MRHNA, CDR2 SNTAGT. The CDR3 has 14 residues. The CDR3 protein is CASSSASSTDTQYF. The CDR3 coding sequence is TGTGCCAGCAGTAGCGCCAGTTCCACAGATACGCAGTATTTT.

The genes are TRBV2 and TRBJ2-3, with TRBD2 identical over 9 bases. The CDR3 extends over 15 amino acids. J was trimmed by 2 bases and V by 6 bases; bases with no gene match: 6. Germline assignment: CDR1 SNHLY and CDR2 FYNNEI. This chain's CDR3 is CASRVAGGYTDTQYF. As DNA, the CDR3 is TGTGCCAGCAGAGTGGCGGGAGGGTACACAGATACGCAGTATTTT. Looking up the rest from reference TRBV2 and TRBJ2-3 gives the full variable domain: EPEVTQTPSHQVTQMGQEVILRCVPISNHLYFYWYRQILGQKVEFLVSFYNNEISEKSEIFDDQFSVERPDGSNFTLKIRSTKLEDSAMYFCASRVAGGYTDTQYFGPGTRLTVL.

The J gene is TRBJ1-5, the V gene TRBV6-5; D is unclear. Germline CDR1 MNHEY, CDR2 SVGAGI. V was cut by 4 bases and J by 6 bases, with 13 bases left in between. The CDR3 sequence is 14 residues long. The CDR3 protein is CASSLRMTSQPQHF. The CDR3 DNA reads TGTGCCAGCAGTTTACGTATGACTAGTCAGCCCCAGCATTTT.

This clone was observed a few times. The genes are TRBV12-5 and TRBJ2-1; weak D call: TRBD1 (6 bases). Trimming cost V 0 bases and J 3 bases, with 9 bases left between them. The germline V gene has CDR1 LGHNT and CDR2 FRNRAP. The CDR3 is made up of 15 amino acids. CDR3 nucleotide sequence: TGTGCTAGTGGTTTGGTCCAGGGGAGCTACAATGAGCAGTTCTTC. Residues: CASGLVQGSYNEQFF.

This clone showed up just once. The rearrangement links TRBV28 to TRBJ2-3, with 8 bases identical to TRBD1. Trimming at V came to 6 bases and at J to 2 bases, leaving 10 bases not matched to a gene. Germline assignment: CDR1 MDHEN and CDR2 SYDVKM. The CDR3 has 16 amino acids. Here the CDR3 reads CASSRIPDRVTDTQYF. DNA of the CDR3: TGTGCCAGCAGCCGGATTCCGGACAGGGTCACAGATACGCAGTATTTT. The full variable domain, in which reference TRBV28 and TRBJ2-3 provide the parts outside the CDR3, is DVKVTQSSRYLVKRTGEKVFLECVQDMDHENMFWYRQDPGLGLRLIYFSYDVKMKEKGDIPEGYSVSREKKERFSLILESASTNQTSMYLCASSRIPDRVTDTQYFGPGTRLTVL.

The V gene is TRBV9, the J gene TRBJ2-6; D gene unclear. There are 17 residues in the CDR3. Per the germline V gene, CDR1 is SGDLS and CDR2 is YYNGEE. V shed 2 bases and J shed 0 bases, with 12 bases lying between them. In DNA, the CDR3 is TGTGCCAGCAGCGTGACAAATGGCCACTCTGGGGCCAACGTCCTGACTTTC. It translates to CASSVTNGHSGANVLTF.

With regard to this clone: The junction departs from germline at one end; a sequencing error may be responsible. The chain recombines TRBV7-9 with TRBJ1-5; the D is unclear. This CDR3 comprises 12 residues. Germline lookup yields CDR1 SEHNR and CDR2 FQNEAQ (reference sequence). CDR3 amino acids: CSSSLAGQPQHF. Here the CDR3 DNA reads TGTTCCAGCAGCTTAGCCGGGCAGCCCCAGCATTTT.

This clone was seen a few times. The chain carries TRBV6-1 and TRBJ1-5; 9 bases align to TRBD1. Germline V CDR1 and CDR2: MNHNS, SASEGT. The CDR3 is 17 residues long. Trimming cost V 4 bases and J 6 bases; bases outside gene matches: 13. CDR3 bases: TGTGCCAGCAGTGCTTTTCAAACAGGGGGCGCGGGTCAGCCCCAGCATTTT. Its translation is CASSAFQTGGAGQPQHF.

The chain is built from TRBV27 and TRBJ1-1, with unresolved D. This CDR3 contains 15 residues. Trimming shortened V by 0 bases and J by 6 bases, and 14 bases separated the two germline ends. In germline, CDR1 is MNHEY, CDR2 SMNVEV (reference sequence). CDR3 in DNA: TGTGCCAGCAGTTTATCGGGGAGGCCTAGGGCTGAAGCTTTCTTT. Its protein is CASSLSGRPRAEAFF.

The sample holds one count of this clone. This rearrangement joins TRBV7-8 to TRBJ2-5; D is possibly TRBD2 (5 bases). The CDR3 is made up of 14 amino acids. V was pared by 6 bases and J by 3 bases, with 14 bases between. The germline gives CDR1 SGHVS, CDR2 FQNEAQ. The DNA of the CDR3 is TGTGCCAGCAGTGAACTAGGAGCGGAAGAGACCCAGTACTTC. As protein: CASSELGAEETQYF.

The gene calls are TRBV7-9 and TRBJ2-1; the D gene is possibly TRBD2 (5 bases). Germline V gives CDR1 SEHNR, CDR2 FQNEAQ (reference sequence). The germline V and J ends were trimmed by 5 bases and 8 bases, with 19 bases remaining between them. The CDR3 contains 15 residues. This chain's CDR3 is CASSKSGISLDEQFF. The CDR3 DNA is TGTGCCAGCAGCAAGTCCGGGATTTCGTTGGATGAGCAGTTCTTC.

This chain connects TRBV4-2 to TRBJ1-6, with D uncertain. This CDR3 has 14 amino acids. V gave up 0 bases and J gave up 7 bases, with 7 bases separating them. Germline V gene sequence: CDR1 LGHNA, CDR2 YNFKEQ. CDR3 in amino acids: CASSQEAGNSPLHF. CDR3 DNA: TGTGCCAGCAGCCAAGAGGCAGGAAATTCACCCCTCCACTTT.

The chain recombines TRBV27 with TRBJ2-1; TRBD2 aligns across 11 bases. The germline gives CDR1 MNHEY, CDR2 SMNVEV (reference sequence). J lost 6 bases, V lost 5 bases, and 3 bases had no gene match. The CDR3 length is 14 residues. The CDR3: CASSAGTSGNEQFF. The CDR3 DNA sequence: TGTGCCAGCAGTGCCGGGACTAGCGGCAATGAGCAGTTCTTC.

This clone was counted a few times. V is TRBV7-9 and J is TRBJ2-7; tentative D call: TRBD1 (6 bases). V lost 1 base, J lost 0 bases, and 16 bases lay in between. The CDR3 has 17 amino acids. Germline lookup yields CDR1 SEHNR and CDR2 FQNEAQ (reference sequence). The CDR3 loop reads CASSLGRTAPRSYEQYF. The CDR3 DNA follows: TGTGCCAGCAGCTTAGGGCGGACAGCACCCCGCTCCTACGAGCAGTACTTC.

This chain uses TRBV7-8 with TRBJ2-3, with D possibly TRBD2 on 5 matching bases. The CDR3 spans 15 residues. Germline CDR1 reads SGHVS; CDR2 reads FQNEAQ. Trimming took off 5 bases at V and 2 bases at J, with 14 bases between the two ends. The CDR3 DNA reads TGTGCCAGCAGCGGAGGCTCAGAAACCACAGATACGCAGTATTTT. Protein: CASSGGSETTDTQYF.

The chain combines TRBV27 with TRBJ2-4, with 7 nucleotides matching TRBD2. V lost 0 bases, J lost 2 bases, and 7 bases stayed unmatched. Germline values: CDR1 MNHEY, CDR2 SMNVEV (reference sequence). The CDR3 spans 17 residues. CDR3: CASSLSFGGRTKNIQYF. CDR3 nucleotide sequence: TGTGCCAGCAGTTTATCGTTCGGCGGGAGAACCAAAAACATTCAGTACTTC.

This clone was observed a handful of times. The V call is TRBV6-1, the J call TRBJ1-4, with 9 bases identical to TRBD1. The V gene end was trimmed by 8 bases and the J gene end by 8 bases; junction bases not matched to a gene: 9. CDR1 is MNHNS, CDR2 SASEGT, per germline. The CDR3 totals 14 residues. CDR3 bases: TGTGCCAGCGCGGGACAGGGAAGGAGCGAAAAACTGTTTTTT. This codes for CASAGQGRSEKLFF.

The chain recombines TRBV7-8 with TRBJ1-2, with 8 bases matching TRBD1. Germline V lookup: CDR1 SGHVS, CDR2 FQNEAQ. Trimming cost V 3 bases and J 3 bases; bases outside gene matches: 12. CDR3 length: 17 amino acids. In nucleotides, the CDR3 is TGTGCCAGCAGCTTCCAGGGGGCAGGGAGCAATTACTATGGCTACACCTTC. As protein: CASSFQGAGSNYYGYTF.

J is TRBJ1-1 and V is TRBV15, with 9 positions matching TRBD1. V shed 3 bases, J shed 6 bases, and the junction held 2 bases outside the gene matches. Germline V CDR1 and CDR2: LNHNV, YYDKDF (reference sequence). The CDR3 sequence is 13 residues long. The CDR3 DNA reads TGTGCCACCAGCAGGAGACAGGGGGCTGAAGCTTTCTTT. Translated, it gives CATSRRQGAEAFF.